This TCR beta chain is drawn from a study of regulatory T cells in long-lasting Graves disease. Indicated time point: newly diagnosed GD, antithyroid drugs for less than 3 months. PBMC RNA was the source of the TCR library. American Thyroid Association guidelines defined how Graves' disease was diagnosed. Study results and caveats: Repertoires from persistent disease leaned toward TRBV28, TRBJ1-2 and TRBJ2-5.

The ends lost 5 bases at V and 6 bases at J; junction bases unmatched: 14. The CDR3 sequence is 15 residues long. Looked up from germline, CDR1 is DFQATT and CDR2 is SNEGSKA (reference sequence). The authors built TCR beta libraries using iRepertoire HTBI primers and Arm-PCR of CDR3 regions. Authors' data handling: Sequenced samples collectively carried under 75 TRBV and 11 to 15 TRBJ segments. TCRdb re-analysed the multiplex PCR reads in MiXCR, keeping a single row per CDR3 protein. Clone size and V and J calls follow TCRdb, not the original study. This repertoire shows about 240,000 distinct CDR3 sequences, just over 20% found once; its top ten account for more than 11%. As concerns this clonotype: What it recognizes is unknown.

Material: peripheral blood mononuclear cells (PBMCs), obtained at new diagnosis, from a patient treated with antithyroid drugs. V and J are TRBV20-1 and TRBJ2-7, with 9 bases matching TRBD2. This receptor was taken from a female donor with Graves disease. CDR3 amino acids: CSASPRISGRGEQYF. The CDR3, as DNA: TGCAGTGCTTCTCCCAGGATTAGCGGGAGAGGCGAGCAGTACTTC.